These 13 T cell receptor beta chains were sequenced from one sample in a study of OX40 agonist ivuxolimab in advanced cancers. Repertoires were generated with immunoSEQ multiplex PCR, while TCRdb's copy carries only in-frame clones and drops some. The sample lists about 100,000 clones, about nine tenths occurring once. This sample comprised CD4+ or CD8+ T cells sorted from blood, obtained in a trial of the OX40 agonist ivuxolimab. The receptors stem from an adult with an advanced solid tumor such as melanoma, head and neck, liver or kidney cancer.

The genes are TRBV7-9 and TRBJ2-5; 8 nucleotides line up with TRBD1. This CDR3 region has 14 residues. The germline V gene encodes CDR1 SEHNR and CDR2 FQNEAQ (reference sequence). V lost 6 bases to trimming and J lost 4 bases; unmatched junction nucleotides: 7. CDR3 coding DNA: TGTGCCAGCAGACCGGACAGGGCCAGAGAGACCCAGTACTTC. It yields the protein CASRPDRARETQYF.

As for this clone: The junction departs from the called germline gene at one end, perhaps through a read error. This sequence joins TRBV4-3 and TRBJ2-4; tentative D call: TRBD1 (5 bases). Germline lookup yields CDR1 LGHNA and CDR2 YSLEER. The CDR3 loop spans 17 amino acids. DNA for the CDR3: TGCGCCAGCAGCGAAGAAGGTGGGGCGACAGCCAAAAACATTCAGTACTTC. Residues: CASSEEGGATAKNIQYF.

Comment on this clone: Other DNA sequences in this sample translate to the same CDR3. This chain joins TRBV19 and TRBJ2-5, with 8 bases matching TRBD2. Germline V lookup: CDR1 LNHDA, CDR2 SQIVND (reference sequence). Unmatched junction bases numbered 6, after V lost 5 bases and J lost 1 base. The CDR3 loop spans 15 amino acids. Here the CDR3 reads CASSLRGGVQETQYF. CDR3 coding DNA: TGTGCCAGTAGTCTCCGGGGGGGGGTCCAAGAGACCCAGTACTTC. Combining the CDR3 with reference TRBV19 and TRBJ2-5 gives the whole variable domain DGGITQSPKYLFRKEGQNVTLSCEQNLNHDAMYWYRQDPGQGLRLIYYSQIVNDFQKGDIAEGYSVSREKKESFPLTVTSAQKNPTAFYLCASSLRGGVQETQYFGPGTRLLVL.

The V and J genes are TRBV21-1 and TRBJ2-1; TRBD1 is the table's D call, not checked against the DNA. TRBV21-1 is noted as a pseudogene. The length of the CDR3 is 16 residues. CDR3 region: CASSTKTGAVWNEQFF. In DNA, the CDR3 is TGTGCCAGCAGCACCAAGACAGGGGCGGTATGGAATGAGCAGTTCTTC.

This chain uses TRBV18 with TRBJ2-1; 7 bases are shared with TRBD2. This CDR3 is built from 15 residues. The trim removed 0 bases at V and 5 bases at J, leaving 4 bases unmatched. The germline V gene encodes CDR1 KGHSH and CDR2 LQKENI. CDR3 sequence: CASSPPASGNNEQFF. The CDR3 nucleotides read TGTGCCAGCTCACCACCGGCTAGCGGAAACAATGAGCAGTTCTTC.

V usage is TRBV7-2 and J usage is TRBJ2-5, with TRBD2 matching over 9 bases. The germline V gene has CDR1 SGHTA and CDR2 FQGNSA. CDR3 length: 17 residues. Losses at the gene ends were 4 bases for V and 0 bases for J; bases not matched to a gene: 9. The CDR3 coding sequence is TGTGCCAGCAGCTCCTCGACTAGCGGACTGTACCAAGAGACCCAGTACTTC. It codes for CASSSSTSGLYQETQYF.

The chain uses TRBV15 and TRBJ2-7, with 8 bases fitting TRBD1. This CDR3 comprises 12 residues. J was trimmed by 3 bases and V by 8 bases; bases with no gene match: 3. Germline CDR1 is LNHNV and CDR2 is YYDKDF (reference sequence). Written as DNA, the CDR3 is TGTGCCACCTCCGGGACAGGCTACGAGCAGTACTTC. It is translated as CATSGTGYEQYF.

The chain carries TRBV7-9 and TRBJ2-2, with 7 bases aligning to TRBD1. CDR1 and CDR2 (germline): SEHNR, FQNEAQ (reference sequence). The CDR3 sequence is 15 residues long. Trimming took 2 bases from V and 5 from J; bases not matched to a gene: 5. This chain's CDR3 is CASSLKGAETGELFF. In DNA form, the CDR3 reads TGTGCCAGCAGCTTAAAGGGGGCGGAAACCGGGGAGCTGTTTTTT.

V gene TRBV9 combines with J gene TRBJ2-5; D is ambiguous. Germline loops: CDR1 SGDLS, CDR2 YYNGEE. Trimming took 3 bases from V and 4 from J, leaving 13 bases between them. The CDR3 sequence is 14 residues long. The CDR3 nucleotides read TGTGCCAGCAGCGGGCTCCCGACCGGAGAGACCCAGTACTTC. This encodes CASSGLPTGETQYF.

V and J are TRBV9 and TRBJ2-3; D remains unclear. In germline, CDR1 is SGDLS, CDR2 YYNGEE. Trimming shortened V by 3 bases and J by 1 base, and 12 bases separated the two germline ends. The CDR3 length is 15 residues. CDR3 sequence reads: CASSATIVGTDTQYF. CDR3 in DNA: TGTGCCAGCAGCGCAACAATAGTGGGCACAGATACGCAGTATTTT.

Only one count was recorded for this clone. V is TRBV7-2 and J is TRBJ1-1, with D possibly TRBD1 on 6 matching bases. Trimming pared 6 bases from V and 7 bases from J, leaving 21 bases between. This CDR3 spans 15 amino acids. CDR1 SGHTA and CDR2 FQGNSA come from the germline V gene. The CDR3 DNA sequence: TGTGCCAGCAGATACTCCAGGGGCGCGGTGGGTGAAGCTTTCTTT. Translating it yields CASRYSRGAVGEAFF. Together with reference TRBV7-2 and TRBJ1-1, the CDR3 gives the full variable domain: GAGVSQSPSNKVTEKGKDVELRCDPISGHTALYWYRQSLGQGLEFLIYFQGNSAPDKSGLPSDRFSAERTGGSVSTLTIQRTQQEDSAVYLCASRYSRGAVGEAFFGQGTRLTVV.

This clone was seen repeatedly, ten times or more. The CDR3 sequence is CASSSEFRSGNTIYF. The CDR3 region has the DNA TGTGCCAGCAGCTCAGAGTTTAGATCTGGAAACACCATATATTTT. The chain links TRBV7-2 to TRBJ1-3; D not resolved. The CDR3 covers 15 residues. V lost 4 bases and J lost 1, with 11 bases in between. The germline gives CDR1 SGHTA, CDR2 FQGNSA.

The V call is TRBV6-5, the J call TRBJ2-5, with D possibly matching TRBD2 (6 bases). The CDR3 runs to 13 residues. Trimming removed 5 bases at V and 3 bases at J, with 10 bases between. Germline-derived CDR1 and CDR2 are MNHEY and SVGAGI. CDR3 protein: CASSRGLKETQYF. CDR3 in DNA: TGTGCCAGCAGTCGGGGACTCAAAGAGACCCAGTACTTC.